A single sample gave rise to the 7 T cell receptor beta chains below, sequenced in a study of T cells after posttransplantation cyclophosphamide (dated by TCRdb to 2016 to 2017). Library preparation was by the immunoSEQ multiplex PCR assay. TCRdb obtained this table from immuneACCESS and retained in-frame rearrangements with V and J assigned. These tables miss some clones; where compared with another copy, unresolved V genes account for less than half of the shortfall, and the remainder is unexplained. The sample yields under 35,000 clones; 80% to 95% were counted once. About 0.25% of the sample comes from the top ten. Viable CD3+CD4+ or CD3+CD8+ cells that were CCR7+CD45RA+CD45RO-CD95-CD27+CD28+ were classified as naive T cells. Material for sequencing was naive CD4+ T cells sorted from PBMCs. The receptors shown here come from a woman aged 60-75 years in good health, CMV-negative, and a related stem cell transplant donor.

The rearrangement links TRBV5-1 to TRBJ2-1; TRBD2 agrees at 10 bases. In germline, CDR1 is SGHRS, CDR2 YFSETQ. V shed 0 bases, J shed 6 bases, and the junction held 9 bases outside the gene matches. The CDR3 has 17 residues. The CDR3 nucleotides are TGCGCCAGCAGCTTGGCCCCCGCGGCTAGCGGGAGCAATGAGCAGTTCTTC. This gives the protein CASSLAPAASGSNEQFF.

The V gene is TRBV4-3, the J gene TRBJ2-2; TRBD2 agrees at 12 bases. Germline loops: CDR1 LGHNA, CDR2 YSLEER. The CDR3 has 19 amino acids. With 0 bases clipped from V and 4 bases from J, the junction kept 9 bases outside the gene matches. The CDR3 bases are TGCGCCAGCAGCCAAGAACGGCTAGCGGGGGGGCACGGCACCGGGGAGCTGTTTTTT. It specifies CASSQERLAGGHGTGELFF.

The V gene is TRBV20-1, the J gene TRBJ1-2; D gene ambiguous. Germline V gene sequence: CDR1 DFQATT, CDR2 SNEGSKA (reference sequence). Trimming left V 6 bases short and J 8 bases short, with 10 bases between. This CDR3 is 10 amino acids long. CDR3 region: CSAPDGGYTF. DNA of the CDR3: TGCAGTGCCCCAGACGGGGGCTACACCTTC.

This chain joins TRBV9 and TRBJ2-1, with 11 bases fitting TRBD2. J lost 8 bases, V lost 0 bases, and 10 bases had no gene match. Germline V CDR1 and CDR2: SGDLS, YYNGEE. This CDR3 region has 17 residues. DNA of the CDR3: TGTGCCAGCAGCGTAGGTGGTAGCGGGGGGGTGGTGTATGAGCAGTTCTTC. Translating gives CASSVGGSGGVVYEQFF.

This clone has only one observation. The rearrangement links TRBV19 to TRBJ1-5; the D is unclear. Trimming took 0 bases from V and 2 from J, leaving 5 bases between them. The CDR3 extends over 14 amino acids. The V gene's germline CDR1 is LNHDA and CDR2 SQIVND (reference sequence). The CDR3 spells CASSIEEGNQPQHF. CDR3 coding DNA: TGTGCCAGTAGTATAGAAGAGGGCAATCAGCCCCAGCATTTT.

The CDR3 DNA is TGTGCCAGCAGCCGACAGGGGCTCACAGATACGCAGTATTTT. It yields the protein CASSRQGLTDTQYF. The chain combines TRBV7-2 with TRBJ2-3, with 8 bases aligning to TRBD1. V lost 5 bases and J lost 2; bases outside the gene matches: 3. This CDR3 is 14 amino acids long. Germline CDR1 and CDR2: SGHTA and FQGNSA.

V is TRBV2 and J is TRBJ1-1; D unclear. V lost 1 base and J lost 0, with 6 bases in between. CDR1 is SNHLY and CDR2 is FYNNEI in the germline V gene. The CDR3 consists of 14 residues. The CDR3 bases are TGTGCCAGCAGTGAAGTAACTGTGAACACTGAAGCTTTCTTT. This codes for CASSEVTVNTEAFF.